Listed below are T cell receptor beta chains from one sample, sequenced in a study of shared clonotypes between healthy human individuals. The table came from immunoSEQ multiplex PCR; TCRdb's copy has only in-frame clones and leaves some out. The table has about 2.4 million clones, approximately 93% seen once; the top ten hold 0.35% to 0.45%. The sample consisted of naive CD4+ T cells from PBMCs. Receptors originate from a man younger than 30 in good health. Some clones in this sample may be carry-over from other donors' samples. CDR3s include the opening cysteine and the closing phenylalanine or tryptophan. The D gene is left open where the match is weak. Some rows mark clone size as missing; the rest say once, few, many or name a class of expanded clone.

>.|.|TRBJ1-6|TRBV6-5
CASSYNRDTHSPLHF
TGTGCCAGCAGTTACAACCGGGACACACATTCACCCCTCCACTTT
>.|.|TRBJ2-2|TRBV19
CASSFLGVAGELFF
TGTGCCAGTAGTTTCCTAGGGGTTGCCGGGGAGCTGTTTTTT
>.|.|TRBJ1-3|TRBV6-6
CASSPALSSGNTIYF
TGTGCCAGCAGCCCGGCACTGAGCTCTGGAAACACCATATATTTT
>.|.|TRBJ1-4|TRBV7-2
CASTTQGFNEKLFF
TGTGCCAGCACGACCCAGGGGTTTAATGAAAAACTGTTTTTT
>.|.|TRBJ2-7|TRBV9
CASSAGSSYEQYF
TGTGCCAGCAGCGCGGGTTCGAGCTACGAGCAGTACTTC
>.|.|TRBJ2-1|TRBV7-3
CASSFGAYNEQFF
TGTGCCAGCAGCTTTGGGGCCTACAATGAGCAGTTCTTC
>TRBD2|.|TRBJ2-2|TRBV9
CASSVIDSGAGELFF
TGTGCCAGCAGCGTAATCGACAGCGGGGCCGGGGAGCTGTTTTTT
>.|.|TRBJ1-5|TRBV4-2
CASSQEPHQPQHF
TGTGCCAGCAGCCAAGAACCTCATCAGCCCCAGCATTTT
>TRBD2|.|TRBJ2-5|TRBV7-2
CASSKSLAGVETQYF
TGTGCCAGCAGCAAATCGCTTGCGGGAGTCGAGACCCAGTACTTC
>.|.|TRBJ1-6|TRBV28
CASSGGSPLHF
TGTGCCAGCAGCGGAGGATCACCCCTCCACTTT
>.|once|TRBJ1-1|TRBV28
CASSWTFAGQNTEAFF
TGTGCCAGCAGTTGGACATTCGCCGGGCAGAACACTGAAGCTTTCTTT
>.|.|TRBJ1-1|TRBV18
CASSPRQLGEPNEAFF
TGTGCCAGCTCACCACGGCAACTCGGGGAGCCGAATGAAGCTTTCTTT
>TRBD1|.|TRBJ2-7|TRBV28
CASGSTGQGPYEQYF
TGTGCCAGCGGCTCGACGGGACAGGGACCCTACGAGCAGTACTTC
>TRBD1|few|TRBJ1-1|TRBV7-3
CASSPRGGTVMNTEAFF
TGTGCCAGCAGCCCGAGAGGGGGGACAGTCATGAACACTGAAGCTTTCTTT
>.|.|TRBJ1-4|TRBV15
CATSRAQATGLRGEKLFF
TGTGCCACCAGCAGAGCCCAAGCCACAGGGTTAAGGGGTGAAAAACTGTTTTTT